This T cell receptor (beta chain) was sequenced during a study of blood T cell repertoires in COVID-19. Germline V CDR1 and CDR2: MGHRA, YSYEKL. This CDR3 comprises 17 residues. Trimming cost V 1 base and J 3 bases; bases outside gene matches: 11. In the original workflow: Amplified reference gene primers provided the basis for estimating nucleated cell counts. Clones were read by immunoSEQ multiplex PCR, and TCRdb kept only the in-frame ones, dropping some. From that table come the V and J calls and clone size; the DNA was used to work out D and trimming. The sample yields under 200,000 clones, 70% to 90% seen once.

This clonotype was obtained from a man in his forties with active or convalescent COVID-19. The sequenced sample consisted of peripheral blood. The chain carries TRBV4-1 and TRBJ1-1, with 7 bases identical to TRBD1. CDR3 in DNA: TGCGCCAGCAGCCAAGTCGAGGGGGCCGTGGTATACACTGAAGCTTTCTTT. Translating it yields CASSQVEGAVVYTEAFF.